The rows below give T cell receptor beta chains drawn from one sample of a study of CD8 T cells in ankylosing spondylitis. One entry per CDR3 protein results from TCRdb running MiXCR on the 5' RACE reads. The sample has 200,000 to 300,000 distinct CDR3 sequences, 8% to 11% seen once. The specimen sequenced was blood, either unsorted or a sorted T cell fraction (not recorded which). These receptors were taken from a male donor with ankylosing spondylitis or in good health (not recorded which). Both conserved end residues are trimmed from each CDR3.

J | V | CDR3
TRBJ2-3 | TRBV15 | ATSWGSSTDTQY
TRBJ2-5 | TRBV9 | ASSVGLQETQY
TRBJ2-5 | TRBV12-3/TRBV12-4 | ASSLKGRETQY
TRBJ2-5 | TRBV27 | ASSLSGWPWETQY
TRBJ1-1 | TRBV6-6 | ASTLQGGTEAF
TRBJ2-3 | TRBV6-1 | ASGRSSSTDTQY
TRBJ2-3 | TRBV6-1 | ASSTRLGVGTDTQY
TRBJ1-2 | TRBV14 | ASSLYGRDGYT
TRBJ2-1 | TRBV6-4 | ASSEEGGNYNEQF
TRBJ2-5 | TRBV20-1 | SARDWAKETQY
TRBJ2-1 | TRBV5-1 | ASSLARGTSVYNEQF
TRBJ2-7 | TRBV7-6 | ASSLTGGNYEQY
TRBJ2-1 | TRBV5-1 | ASSLDWRISYNEQF
TRBJ2-1 | TRBV11-2 | ASRSAGANEQF
TRBJ2-5 | TRBV7-2 | ASMRGIQETQY
TRBJ2-3 | TRBV12-3/TRBV12-4 | ASSLGRGAGTDTQY
TRBJ2-5 | TRBV11-3 | ASNFLSGGETQY
TRBJ2-5 | TRBV4-2 | ASSQDGTSSETQY
TRBJ2-3 | TRBV7-2 | ASSTATTTDTQY
TRBJ2-7 | TRBV2 | ASSVWKIPLYEQY
TRBJ2-1 | TRBV12-3/TRBV12-4 | TSRKGTQFNHEQF
TRBJ1-1 | TRBV7-9 | ASRRPSGQMNTEAF
TRBJ2-2 | TRBV6-5 | ASSYSGLRLGELF
TRBJ2-1 | TRBV7-2 | ASRPYSQGTSYNEQF
TRBJ2-6 | TRBV4-2 | ASSRRPDRAPSGANVLT
TRBJ1-2 | TRBV10-3 | AISERTGELYGYT
TRBJ2-3 | TRBV7-9 | ASTRWPDTQY
TRBJ2-4 | TRBV7-2 | ASSPRLVGGNIQY
TRBJ1-1 | TRBV29-1 | SVEDRGGDTEAF
TRBJ2-3 | TRBV5-1 | ASSYSGRPSTDTQY
TRBJ1-2 | TRBV25-1 | ASSDRQGYYGYT
TRBJ1-2 | TRBV29-1 | SVGPKNGDYGYT
TRBJ2-5 | TRBV20-1 | SASDQGGVGQETQY
TRBJ1-6 | TRBV25-1 | ASSGTGGSPLH
TRBJ1-2 | TRBV20-1 | SPSSPLFENYGYT
TRBJ1-1 | TRBV18 | ASSGQAGFTEAF
TRBJ2-2 | TRBV19 | ASTSTSGVRTGELF
TRBJ2-1 | TRBV12-3/TRBV12-4 | ASSLTLGLADYNEQF
TRBJ1-2 | TRBV7-2 | ASRPPGQPYGYT
TRBJ2-6 | TRBV29-1 | SVGGDRGTGANVLT
TRBJ2-5 | TRBV6-1 | ASRHLETQY
TRBJ2-1 | TRBV27 | ASSSGTSASHNEQF
TRBJ1-1 | TRBV6-5 | VSSLNRIEAF
TRBJ1-5 | TRBV15 | ATSRDPGGNQPQH
TRBJ2-7 | TRBV11-2 | ASSLADSLAGYEQY
TRBJ2-7 | TRBV7-2 | ASSWGGLYEQY
TRBJ2-5 | TRBV20-1 | SARGGQQSD
TRBJ2-7 | TRBV28 | ASSLTRTYEQY
TRBJ2-7 | TRBV3-1 | ASSLGLAGVVEY
TRBJ2-5 | TRBV5-1 | ASSLWPSQETQY
TRBJ2-3 | TRBV11-1 | ASSLERGESDTQY
TRBJ2-1 | TRBV20-1 | SAPPSYSGNPRNEQF
TRBJ1-1 | TRBV19 | ASADRGITEAF
TRBJ2-1 | TRBV20-1 | SASLENEQF
TRBJ2-3 | TRBV7-2 | ASRGLAGTQY
TRBJ2-1 | TRBV10-3 | AISGQGGGGSYNEQF
TRBJ2-2 | TRBV6-1 | ASSELAGDAGELF
TRBJ2-2 | TRBV12-3/TRBV12-4 | ASTRRVLADGTGELF
TRBJ2-3 | TRBV7-6 | ASSSSGTSGGPQY
TRBJ2-2 | TRBV6-1 | ASSVPAGRANTGELF